A single T cell receptor beta chain is shown here with its context. The data were produced by immunoSEQ multiplex PCR, yet TCRdb's version contains in-frame clones alone and is incomplete. The data hold a few hundred thousand clones, with over 80% observed a single time. This entry comes from a study of blood T cell repertoires in COVID-19. Sequences were obtained from PBMCs or T cells enriched from blood (not recorded which). This receptor was taken from a woman between 50 and 59 years old who had recovered from COVID-19.

CDR3 nucleotide sequence: TGTGCCAGCAGCCGCCAGGACAGGGGAGAGACCCAGTACTTC. It yields the protein CASSRQDRGETQYF. The gene calls are TRBV11-3 and TRBJ2-5, with TRBD1 matching over 9 bases. The CDR3 consists of 14 residues. The J segment lost 4 bases and the V segment lost 5 bases, leaving 5 bases of the junction unmatched. CDR1 SGHNT and CDR2 YENEEA come from the germline V gene.